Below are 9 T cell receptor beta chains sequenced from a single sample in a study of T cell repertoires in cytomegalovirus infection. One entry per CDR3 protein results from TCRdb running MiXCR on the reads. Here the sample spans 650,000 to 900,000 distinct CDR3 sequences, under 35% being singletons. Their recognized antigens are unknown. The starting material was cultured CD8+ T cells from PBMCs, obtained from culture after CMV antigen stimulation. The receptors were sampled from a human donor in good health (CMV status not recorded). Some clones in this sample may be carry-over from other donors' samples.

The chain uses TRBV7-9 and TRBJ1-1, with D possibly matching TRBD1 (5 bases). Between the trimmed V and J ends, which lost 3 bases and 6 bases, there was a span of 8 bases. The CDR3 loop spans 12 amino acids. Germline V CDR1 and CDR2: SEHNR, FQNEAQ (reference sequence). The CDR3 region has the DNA TGTGCCAGCAGCTTCCGGGGCCCTGAAGCTTTCTTT. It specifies CASSFRGPEAFF. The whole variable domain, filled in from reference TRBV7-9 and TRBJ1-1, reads DTGVSQNPRHKITKRGQNVTFRCDPISEHNRLYWYRQTLGQGPEFLTYFQNEAQLEKSRLLSDRFSAERPKGSFSTLEIQRTEQGDSAMYLCASSFRGPEAFFGQGTRLTVV.

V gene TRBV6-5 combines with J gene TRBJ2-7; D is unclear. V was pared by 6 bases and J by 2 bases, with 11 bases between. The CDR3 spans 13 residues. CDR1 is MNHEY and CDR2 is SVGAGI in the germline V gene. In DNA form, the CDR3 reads TGTGCCAGCAGCCCCGGGCCGCCCTACGAGCAGTACTTC. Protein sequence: CASSPGPPYEQYF.

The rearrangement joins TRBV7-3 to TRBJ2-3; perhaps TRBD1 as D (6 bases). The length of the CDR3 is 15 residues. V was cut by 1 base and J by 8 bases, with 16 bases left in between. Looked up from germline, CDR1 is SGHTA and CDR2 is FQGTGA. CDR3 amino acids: CASSLKWEGQPTQYF. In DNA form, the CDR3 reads TGTGCCAGCAGCTTAAAATGGGAAGGACAGCCTACGCAGTATTTT.

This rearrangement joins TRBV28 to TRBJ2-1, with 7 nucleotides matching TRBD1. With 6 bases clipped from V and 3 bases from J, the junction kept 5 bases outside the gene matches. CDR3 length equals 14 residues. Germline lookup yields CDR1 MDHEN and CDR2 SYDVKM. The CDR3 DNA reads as TGTGCCAGCAGAGACCGGGACAGCTACAATGAGCAGTTCTTC. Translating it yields CASRDRDSYNEQFF.

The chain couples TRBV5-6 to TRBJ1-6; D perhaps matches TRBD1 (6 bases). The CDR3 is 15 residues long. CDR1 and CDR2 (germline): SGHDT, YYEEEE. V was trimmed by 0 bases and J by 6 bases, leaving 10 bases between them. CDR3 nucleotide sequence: TGTGCCAGCAGCTTGGAGGGGGGCGGTAATTCACCCCTCCACTTT. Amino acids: CASSLEGGGNSPLHF.

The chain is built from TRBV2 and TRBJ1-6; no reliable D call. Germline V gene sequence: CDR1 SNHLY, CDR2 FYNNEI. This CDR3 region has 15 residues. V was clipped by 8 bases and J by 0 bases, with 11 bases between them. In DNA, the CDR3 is TGTGCCAGCGCGACGGATAGCTCCTATAATTCACCCCTCCACTTT. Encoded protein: CASATDSSYNSPLHF.

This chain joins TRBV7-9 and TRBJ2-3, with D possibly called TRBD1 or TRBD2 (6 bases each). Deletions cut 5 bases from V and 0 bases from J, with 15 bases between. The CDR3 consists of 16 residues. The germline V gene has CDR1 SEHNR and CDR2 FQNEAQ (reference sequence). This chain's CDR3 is CASSLSLGGSTDTQYF. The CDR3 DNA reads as TGTGCCAGCAGCCTAAGCTTAGGGGGGAGCACAGATACGCAGTATTTT.

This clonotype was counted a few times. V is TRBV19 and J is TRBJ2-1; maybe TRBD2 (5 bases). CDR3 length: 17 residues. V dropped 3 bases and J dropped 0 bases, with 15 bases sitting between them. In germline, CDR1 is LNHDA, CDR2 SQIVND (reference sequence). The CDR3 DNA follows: TGTGCCAGTAGTATTGTCCCGACTGGGAGCTCCTACAATGAGCAGTTCTTC. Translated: CASSIVPTGSSYNEQFF.

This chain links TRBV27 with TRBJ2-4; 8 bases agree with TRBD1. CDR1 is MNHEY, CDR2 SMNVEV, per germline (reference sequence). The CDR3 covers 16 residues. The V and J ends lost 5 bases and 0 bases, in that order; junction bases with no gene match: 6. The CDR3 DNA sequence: TGTGCCAGCAGTCCAACAGGGGGGCAAGCCAAAAACATTCAGTACTTC. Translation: CASSPTGGQAKNIQYF.